Listed here are 31 T cell receptor beta chains from one sample, sequenced in a study of T cell changes during pregnancy in multiple sclerosis. TCRdb's copy holds only in-frame clones and misses some; the assay was immunoSEQ multiplex PCR. The sample includes 43,000 or so clones, just over 90% seen only once; the top ten take roughly 1.5%. The sample was PBMCs (not recorded whether the cells were cultured). All receptors derive from a female donor with multiple sclerosis, enrolled in a pregnancy study.

This chain joins TRBV7-2 and TRBJ2-7, with D maybe TRBD1 (5 bases). Per the germline V gene, CDR1 is SGHTA and CDR2 is FQGNSA. V lost 10 bases and J 3 bases, leaving 22 bases between the germline ends. The length of the CDR3 is 15 residues. The CDR3 region has the DNA TGTGCCACCGACAGTTCAAGGGAACTAAACTACGAGCAGTACTTC. Its translation is CATDSSRELNYEQYF.

For the CDR3, the DNA is TGTGCCACCAGCAATTTGACTAGCGGGGGCACCGGGGAGCTGTTTTTT. Translated, it gives CATSNLTSGGTGELFF. The gene calls are TRBV15 and TRBJ2-2, with TRBD2 identical over 12 bases. Germline V gene sequence: CDR1 LNHNV, CDR2 YYDKDF (reference sequence). The CDR3 has 16 amino acids. V trimming: 4 bases; J trimming: 4 bases; junction bases outside the gene matches: 4.

The genes are TRBV18 and TRBJ2-2; D may be TRBD1 (6 bases). CDR1 is KGHSH and CDR2 is LQKENI in the germline V gene. CDR3 length: 15 amino acids. V shed 5 bases and J shed 5 bases, with 15 bases lying between them. CDR3 in DNA: TGTGCCAGCTCAGAGCGCAGGGGCGGGACCGGGGAGCTGTTTTTT. As protein: CASSERRGGTGELFF.

The J gene is TRBJ1-5, the V gene TRBV4-3; no clear D gene. The V end lost 0 bases, the J end lost 0 bases, and 9 bases lay between the germline ends. The CDR3 length is 16 residues. CDR1 is LGHNA and CDR2 is YSLEER in the germline V gene. CDR3 bases: TGCGCCAGCAGCCAAGAGTGGATTAATAGCAATCAGCCCCAGCATTTT. The encoded protein is CASSQEWINSNQPQHF.

This rearrangement joins TRBV4-1 to TRBJ1-2, with D unresolved. This CDR3 comprises 14 residues. Germline-derived CDR1 and CDR2 are MGHRA and YSYEKL. V lost 0 bases to trimming and J lost 2 bases, with 7 bases between them. CDR3 region: CASSQDDRNYGYTF. The CDR3 DNA reads as TGCGCCAGCAGCCAAGACGACCGAAACTATGGCTACACCTTC.

The gene calls are TRBV11-2 and TRBJ1-5; 7 positions match TRBD1. Germline CDR1 and CDR2: SGHAT and FQNNGV. This CDR3 is built from 15 residues. The ends lost 8 bases at V and 3 bases at J; junction bases unmatched: 10. In DNA, the CDR3 is TGTGCCAGCCAAGCAAGGGGGCGCGACAATCAGCCCCAGCATTTT. Its protein is CASQARGRDNQPQHF.

This sequence joins TRBV18 and TRBJ1-3; 7 nucleotides agree with TRBD1. The V and J ends lost 3 bases and 0 bases, in that order; junction bases with no gene match: 5. Germline assignment: CDR1 KGHSH and CDR2 LQKENI. This CDR3 is 16 amino acids long. The CDR3 sequence: CASSPLDRASGNTIYF. The CDR3 DNA reads as TGTGCCAGCTCACCCCTTGACAGGGCCTCTGGAAACACCATATATTTT.

The J gene is TRBJ2-7, the V gene TRBV5-6; 10 bases match TRBD1. There are 16 residues in the CDR3. With V trimmed by 4 bases and J by 6 bases, 13 bases remained unmatched. Germline-derived CDR1 and CDR2 are SGHDT and YYEEEE. CDR3 nucleotides: TGTGCCAGCAGCCACTCGCCGGGACAGGGGACCACCGAGCAGTACTTC. This gives the protein CASSHSPGQGTTEQYF.

The chain links TRBV28 to TRBJ2-7; D uncertain. Looked up from germline, CDR1 is MDHEN and CDR2 is SYDVKM. The CDR3 extends over 11 amino acids. DNA of the CDR3: TGTGCATGTGGGCCTGCCTACGAGCAGTACTTC. Amino acid sequence: CACGPAYEQYF.

The chain joins TRBV25-1 to TRBJ1-5; tentatively, D is TRBD1 (6 bases). CDR3 length equals 15 residues. Germline V gives CDR1 MGHDK, CDR2 SYGVNS. Trimming took off 2 bases at V and 6 bases at J, with 14 bases between the two ends. The CDR3 bases are TGTGCCAGCAGTGAAGGCACGGGGGCAGGTCAGCCCCAGCATTTT. It is translated as CASSEGTGAGQPQHF.

The CDR3 nucleotides are TGCGCCAGCAGCCCCCGTGAGGGAGGTTCCACCGGGGAGCTGTTTTTT. It yields the protein CASSPREGGSTGELFF. The chain combines TRBV5-1 with TRBJ2-2, with D perhaps TRBD2 (6 bases). Looked up from germline, CDR1 is SGHRS and CDR2 is YFSETQ. There are 16 residues in the CDR3. V lost 4 bases to trimming and J lost 4 bases, with 17 bases between them.

The V gene is TRBV18, the J gene TRBJ1-4; 8 bases agree with TRBD1. Trimming cost V 3 bases and J 5 bases; bases outside gene matches: 11. The CDR3 has 17 amino acids. The V gene's germline CDR1 is KGHSH and CDR2 LQKENI. CDR3 region: CASSPNHRTGINEKLFF. The CDR3 DNA is TGTGCCAGCTCACCTAATCATCGGACAGGGATAAATGAAAAACTGTTTTTT.

This clone was observed a single time. V usage is TRBV4-3 and J usage is TRBJ2-1; no reliable D call. Deletions cut 1 base from V and 4 bases from J, with 2 bases between. Germline loops: CDR1 LGHNA, CDR2 YSLEER. The CDR3 is 12 residues long. CDR3 amino acids: CASSQVYNEQFF. The CDR3 region has the DNA TGCGCCAGCAGCCAAGTGTACAATGAGCAGTTCTTC.

The genes are TRBV11-3 and TRBJ2-7, with D unclear. V lost 1 base, J lost 2 bases, and 6 bases lay in between. The CDR3 length is 13 residues. Germline assignment: CDR1 SGHNT and CDR2 YENEEA. As DNA, the CDR3 is TGTGCCAGCAGCTTAGGGCCAGCCTACGAGCAGTACTTC. This sequence encodes CASSLGPAYEQYF.

J is TRBJ1-4 and V is TRBV14; D is possibly TRBD1 (6 bases). Trimming took off 4 bases at V and 5 bases at J, with 14 bases between the two ends. Germline V CDR1 and CDR2: SGHDN, FVKESK. This CDR3 is 15 amino acids long. The DNA for the CDR3 is TGTGCCAGCAGCCGCCTTACAGGGCTAAATGAAAAACTGTTTTTT. Its translation: CASSRLTGLNEKLFF.

The chain uses TRBV27 and TRBJ1-5; D remains unclear. Trimming left V 5 bases short and J 3 bases short, with 14 bases between. This CDR3 contains 15 residues. Germline CDR1 reads MNHEY; CDR2 reads SMNVEV (reference sequence). The CDR3 DNA follows: TGTGCCAGCAGTACTGTACGGGAGGACAATCAGCCCCAGCATTTT. Its translation is CASSTVREDNQPQHF.

The genes are TRBV7-9 and TRBJ2-7; D gene unclear. CDR1 and CDR2 from the germline V gene are SEHNR and FQNEAQ (reference sequence). CDR3 length equals 12 residues. V gave up 5 bases and J gave up 2 bases, with 7 bases separating them. CDR3: CASSGYTYEQYF. CDR3 bases: TGTGCCAGCAGCGGATACACCTACGAGCAGTACTTC.

This clone was seen only a few times. This rearrangement joins TRBV7-9 to TRBJ1-2, with D perhaps matching TRBD1 (6 bases). CDR1 SEHNR and CDR2 FQNEAQ come from the germline V gene (reference sequence). V lost 1 base to trimming and J lost 7 bases, with 10 bases between them. The CDR3 runs to 13 residues. The DNA for the CDR3 is TGTGCCAGCAGCTTAGGGACAGTGCGTGGCTACACCTTC. Amino acid sequence: CASSLGTVRGYTF.

V gene TRBV7-2 combines with J gene TRBJ1-5; no definite D call. The CDR3 loop spans 12 amino acids. The V and J ends lost 5 bases and 11 bases respectively, with 13 bases between them. Germline-derived CDR1 and CDR2 are SGHTA and FQGNSA. The DNA of the CDR3 is TGTGCCAGCAGCCTCGAGGCCCAGTCCCAGCATTTT. Amino acids: CASSLEAQSQHF.

V and J are TRBV6-6 and TRBJ2-3, with TRBD1 identical over 8 bases. V was clipped by 4 bases and J by 5 bases; unmatched bases: 5. This CDR3 contains 14 residues. CDR1 is MNHNY and CDR2 is SVGAGI in the germline V gene (reference sequence). CDR3 protein: CASSSGQGGDTQYF. The CDR3 region has the DNA TGTGCCAGCAGTTCAGGACAGGGAGGAGATACGCAGTATTTT.

In DNA, the CDR3 is TGCGCCAGCAGCCAGGAGACCGGACAGGGCGATGAGCAGTTCTTC. It translates to CASSQETGQGDEQFF. This rearrangement joins TRBV4-3 to TRBJ2-1; 8 bases match TRBD1. Germline CDR1 LGHNA, CDR2 YSLEER. The J segment lost 8 bases and the V segment lost 3 bases, leaving 9 bases of the junction unmatched. The CDR3 runs to 15 residues.

The chain uses TRBV7-9 and TRBJ2-6, with D uncertain. The germline V gene encodes CDR1 SEHNR and CDR2 FQNEAQ (reference sequence). Trimming pared 1 base from V and 6 bases from J, leaving 7 bases between. The CDR3 extends over 14 amino acids. The CDR3 loop is CASSLEGEANVLTF. CDR3 DNA: TGTGCCAGCAGCTTAGAAGGCGAGGCCAACGTCCTGACTTTC.

CDR3: CASSKPGTPDTQYF. CDR3 in DNA: TGTGCCAGCAGTAAACCCGGGACACCAGATACGCAGTATTTT. The chain is built from TRBV27 and TRBJ2-3; TRBD1 might be the D (6 bases). Germline V gene lookup returns CDR1 MNHEY and CDR2 SMNVEV (reference sequence). Between the trimmed V and J ends, which lost 5 bases and 4 bases, there was a span of 13 bases. The CDR3 covers 14 residues.

The rearrangement joins TRBV5-1 to TRBJ1-3, with 7 bases identical to TRBD1. This CDR3 comprises 16 residues. Trimming at V came to 5 bases and at J to 6 bases, leaving 14 bases not matched to a gene. Per the germline V gene, CDR1 is SGHRS and CDR2 is YFSETQ. The CDR3 spells CASSVVSDREVNTIYF. The CDR3, as DNA: TGCGCCAGCAGTGTCGTTTCTGACAGGGAAGTAAACACCATATATTTT.

This sequence joins TRBV28 and TRBJ2-3, with TRBD1 matching over 9 bases. The CDR3 has 18 amino acids. V lost 3 bases, J lost 5 bases, and 15 bases stayed unmatched. The germline V gene encodes CDR1 MDHEN and CDR2 SYDVKM. CDR3: CASSLLQSGQGWRDTQYF. The CDR3 DNA reads as TGTGCCAGCAGTTTGTTGCAAAGTGGACAGGGGTGGAGAGATACGCAGTATTTT.

This chain uses TRBV9 with TRBJ2-5; D gene unclear. The CDR3 is 14 amino acids. Trimming stripped 4 bases from V and 4 bases from J, with 14 bases between. Germline assignment: CDR1 SGDLS and CDR2 YYNGEE. This CDR3 reads CASSFRSGRETQYF. Written as DNA, the CDR3 is TGTGCCAGCAGCTTCCGATCCGGACGAGAGACCCAGTACTTC.

In DNA, the CDR3 is TGTGCCAGCAGTCAACAGGGGGCTGAAGCTTTCTTT. Encoded protein: CASSQQGAEAFF. The gene calls are TRBV2 and TRBJ1-1, with 8 bases that match TRBD1. CDR3 length: 12 amino acids. After removal of 5 bases from V and 6 bases from J, the junction contained 2 bases not matched to a gene. Germline V lookup: CDR1 SNHLY, CDR2 FYNNEI.

The chain employs TRBV4-3 and TRBJ2-3; 9 positions agree with TRBD1. The ends lost 0 bases at V and 3 bases at J; junction bases unmatched: 10. Per germline, CDR1 LGHNA and CDR2 YSLEER. This CDR3 region has 18 residues. The CDR3 region is CASSQDIGTGSRTDTQYF. The CDR3, as DNA: TGCGCCAGCAGCCAAGATATTGGGACAGGGTCAAGGACAGATACGCAGTATTTT.

V usage is TRBV27 and J usage is TRBJ2-7, with 9 bases aligning to TRBD2. The CDR3 spans 14 residues. The germline V gene encodes CDR1 MNHEY and CDR2 SMNVEV (reference sequence). V trimming: 6 bases; J trimming: 4 bases; junction bases outside the gene matches: 7. The DNA for the CDR3 is TGTGCCAGCAGAATGGGACTAGCTGAGTACGAGCAGTACTTC. Translating gives CASRMGLAEYEQYF.

The chain is built from TRBV14 and TRBJ2-5, with 7 bases lining up with TRBD1. The trim removed 2 bases at V and 1 base at J, leaving 7 bases unmatched. The germline V gene encodes CDR1 SGHDN and CDR2 FVKESK. The CDR3 runs to 16 residues. The DNA for the CDR3 is TGTGCCAGCAGCCAAACGATCCGGGACAGCCAAGAGACCCAGTACTTC. This sequence encodes CASSQTIRDSQETQYF.

J is TRBJ2-7 and V is TRBV6-5, with D possibly matching TRBD2 (6 bases). The germline V and J ends were trimmed by 5 bases and 2 bases, with 10 bases remaining between them. Germline CDR1 is MNHEY and CDR2 is SVGAGI. CDR3 length: 13 amino acids. The CDR3 DNA reads TGTGCCAGCAGTAAGGGACTGACCTACGAGCAGTACTTC. This gives the protein CASSKGLTYEQYF.